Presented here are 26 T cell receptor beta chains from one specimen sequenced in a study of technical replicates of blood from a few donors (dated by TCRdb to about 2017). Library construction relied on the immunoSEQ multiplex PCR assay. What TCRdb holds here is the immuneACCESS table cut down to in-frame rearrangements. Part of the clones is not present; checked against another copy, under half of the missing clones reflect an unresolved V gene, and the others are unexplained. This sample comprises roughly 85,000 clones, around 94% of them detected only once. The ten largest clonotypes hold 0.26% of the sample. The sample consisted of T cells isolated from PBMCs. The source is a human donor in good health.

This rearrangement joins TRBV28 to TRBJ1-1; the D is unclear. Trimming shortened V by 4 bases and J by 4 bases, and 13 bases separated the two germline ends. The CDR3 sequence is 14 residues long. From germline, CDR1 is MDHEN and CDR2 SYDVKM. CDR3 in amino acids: CASSSVEGFTEAFF. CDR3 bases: TGTGCCAGCAGTTCCGTGGAGGGTTTCACTGAAGCTTTCTTT.

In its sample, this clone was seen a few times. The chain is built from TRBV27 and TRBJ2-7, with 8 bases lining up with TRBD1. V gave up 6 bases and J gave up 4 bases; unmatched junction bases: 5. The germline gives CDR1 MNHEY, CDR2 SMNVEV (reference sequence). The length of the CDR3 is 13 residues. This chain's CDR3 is CASRLQGEYEQYF. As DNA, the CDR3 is TGTGCCAGCAGACTACAGGGGGAATACGAGCAGTACTTC.

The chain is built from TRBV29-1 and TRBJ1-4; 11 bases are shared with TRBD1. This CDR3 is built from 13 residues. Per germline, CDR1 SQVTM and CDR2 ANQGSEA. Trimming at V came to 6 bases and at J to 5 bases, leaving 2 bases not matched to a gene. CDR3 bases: TGCAGCGTCGGGACAGGGGGGAATGAAAAACTGTTTTTT. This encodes CSVGTGGNEKLFF.

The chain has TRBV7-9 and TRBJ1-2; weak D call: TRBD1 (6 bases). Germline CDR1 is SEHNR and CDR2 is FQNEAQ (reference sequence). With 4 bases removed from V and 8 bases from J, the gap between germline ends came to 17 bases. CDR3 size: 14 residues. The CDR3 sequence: CASSYSGASGGYTF. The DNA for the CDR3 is TGTGCCAGCAGCTACTCAGGGGCGTCGGGGGGCTACACCTTC. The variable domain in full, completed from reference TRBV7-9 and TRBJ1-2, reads DTGVSQNPRHKITKRGQNVTFRCDPISEHNRLYWYRQTLGQGPEFLTYFQNEAQLEKSRLLSDRFSAERPKGSFSTLEIQRTEQGDSAMYLCASSYSGASGGYTFGSGTRLTVV.

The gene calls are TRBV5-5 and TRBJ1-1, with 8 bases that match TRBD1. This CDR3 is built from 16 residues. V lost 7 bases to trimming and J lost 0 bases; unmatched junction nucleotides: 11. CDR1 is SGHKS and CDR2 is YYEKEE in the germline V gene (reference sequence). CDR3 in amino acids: CASFPIQGVLNTEAFF. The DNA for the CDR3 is TGTGCCAGCTTTCCTATACAGGGGGTGTTGAACACTGAAGCTTTCTTT.

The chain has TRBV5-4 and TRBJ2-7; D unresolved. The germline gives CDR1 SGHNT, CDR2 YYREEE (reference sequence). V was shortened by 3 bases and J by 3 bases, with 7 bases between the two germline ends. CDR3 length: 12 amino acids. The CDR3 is CASSSIDYEQYF. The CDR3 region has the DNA TGTGCCAGCAGCTCTATAGACTACGAGCAGTACTTC.

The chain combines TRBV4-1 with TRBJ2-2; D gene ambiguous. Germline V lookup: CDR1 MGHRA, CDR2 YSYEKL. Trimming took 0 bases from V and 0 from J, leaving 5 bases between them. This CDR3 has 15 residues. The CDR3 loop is CASSQDSPNTGELFF. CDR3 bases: TGCGCCAGCAGCCAAGATAGCCCGAACACCGGGGAGCTGTTTTTT.

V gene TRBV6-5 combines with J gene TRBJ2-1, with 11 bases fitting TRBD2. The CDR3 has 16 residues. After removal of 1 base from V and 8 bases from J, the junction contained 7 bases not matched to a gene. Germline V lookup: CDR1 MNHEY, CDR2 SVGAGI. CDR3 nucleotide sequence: TGTGCCAGCAGTTACTTAGCGGGAGGGCCCTGGCATGAGCAGTTCTTC. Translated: CASSYLAGGPWHEQFF.

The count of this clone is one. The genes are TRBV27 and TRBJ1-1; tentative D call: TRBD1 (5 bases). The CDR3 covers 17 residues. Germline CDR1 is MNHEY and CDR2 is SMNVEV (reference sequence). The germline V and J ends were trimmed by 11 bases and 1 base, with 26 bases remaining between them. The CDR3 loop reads CAGYPFKGPFGNTEAFF. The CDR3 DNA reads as TGTGCCGGATACCCGTTTAAGGGGCCTTTCGGGAACACTGAAGCTTTCTTT.

The CDR3: CASSAAGRSNEKLFF. The CDR3 DNA reads TGTGCCAGTAGTGCAGCCGGGAGATCTAATGAAAAACTGTTTTTT. The J gene is TRBJ1-4, the V gene TRBV19; D is ambiguous. CDR1 and CDR2 (germline): LNHDA, SQIVND (reference sequence). CDR3 length: 15 residues. V dropped 5 bases and J dropped 3 bases, with 13 bases sitting between them.

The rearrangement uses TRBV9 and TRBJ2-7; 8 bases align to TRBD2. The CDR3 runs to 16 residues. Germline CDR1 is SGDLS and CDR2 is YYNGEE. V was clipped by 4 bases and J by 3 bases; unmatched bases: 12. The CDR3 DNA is TGTGCCAGCAGCCCTGGGGCGCCGGGACTAGGCTACGAGCAGTACTTC. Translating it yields CASSPGAPGLGYEQYF.

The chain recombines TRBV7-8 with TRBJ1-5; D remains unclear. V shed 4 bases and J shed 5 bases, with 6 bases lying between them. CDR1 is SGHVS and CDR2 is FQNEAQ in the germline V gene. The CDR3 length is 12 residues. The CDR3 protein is CASSSPDQPQHF. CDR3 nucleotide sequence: TGTGCCAGCAGCTCCCCCGATCAGCCCCAGCATTTT. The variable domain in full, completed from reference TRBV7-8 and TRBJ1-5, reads GAGVSQSPRYKVAKRGQDVALRCDPISGHVSLFWYQQALGQGPEFLTYFQNEAQLDKSGLPSDRFFAERPEGSVSTLKIQRTQQEDSAVYLCASSSPDQPQHFGDGTRLSIL.

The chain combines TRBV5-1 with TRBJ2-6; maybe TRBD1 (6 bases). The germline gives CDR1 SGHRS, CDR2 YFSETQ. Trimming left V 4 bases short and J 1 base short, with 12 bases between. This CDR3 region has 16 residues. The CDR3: CASSGQQGSGANVLTF. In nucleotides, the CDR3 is TGCGCCAGCAGCGGACAACAGGGTTCTGGGGCCAACGTCCTGACTTTC.

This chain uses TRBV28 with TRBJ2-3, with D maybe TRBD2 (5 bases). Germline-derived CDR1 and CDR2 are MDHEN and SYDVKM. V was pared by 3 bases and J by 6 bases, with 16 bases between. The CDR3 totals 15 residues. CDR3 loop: CASSFLDFGKDTQYF. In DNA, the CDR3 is TGTGCCAGCAGTTTTTTGGACTTCGGGAAGGATACGCAGTATTTT.

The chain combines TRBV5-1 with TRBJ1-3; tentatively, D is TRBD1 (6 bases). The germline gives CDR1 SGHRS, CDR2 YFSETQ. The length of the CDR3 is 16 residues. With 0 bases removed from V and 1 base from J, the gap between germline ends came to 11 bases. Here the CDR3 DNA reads TGCGCCAGCAGCTTGGGGACAGTACCGTCTGGAAACACCATATATTTT. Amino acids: CASSLGTVPSGNTIYF.

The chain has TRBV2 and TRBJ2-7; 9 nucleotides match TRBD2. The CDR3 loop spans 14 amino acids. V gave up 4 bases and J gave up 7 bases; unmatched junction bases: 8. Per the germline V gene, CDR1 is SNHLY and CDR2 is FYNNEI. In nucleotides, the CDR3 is TGTGCCAGCAGTGGGGGAGCGGGGGGACGAGAGCAGTACTTC. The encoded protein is CASSGGAGGREQYF.

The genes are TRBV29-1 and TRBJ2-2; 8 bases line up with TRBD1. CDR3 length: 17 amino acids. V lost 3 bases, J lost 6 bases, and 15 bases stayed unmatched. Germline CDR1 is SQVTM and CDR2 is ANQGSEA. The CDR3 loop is CSVDSLFWTGRAGELFF. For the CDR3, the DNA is TGCAGCGTTGACTCCTTGTTTTGGACAGGGCGTGCCGGGGAGCTGTTTTTT.

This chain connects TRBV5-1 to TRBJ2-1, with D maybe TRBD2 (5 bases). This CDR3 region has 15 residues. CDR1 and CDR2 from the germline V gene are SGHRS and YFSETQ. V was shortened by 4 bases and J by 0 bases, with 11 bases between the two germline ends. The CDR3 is CASSLRAGSYNEQFF. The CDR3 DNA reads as TGCGCCAGCAGCCTCCGCGCGGGCTCCTACAATGAGCAGTTCTTC.

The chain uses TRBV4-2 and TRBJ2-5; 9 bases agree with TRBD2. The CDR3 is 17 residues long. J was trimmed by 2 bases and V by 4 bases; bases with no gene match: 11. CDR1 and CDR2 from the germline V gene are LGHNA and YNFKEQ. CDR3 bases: TGTGCCAGCAGCCCTTCTTCCAGCGGGAGGTTACAAGAGACCCAGTACTTC. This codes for CASSPSSSGRLQETQYF.

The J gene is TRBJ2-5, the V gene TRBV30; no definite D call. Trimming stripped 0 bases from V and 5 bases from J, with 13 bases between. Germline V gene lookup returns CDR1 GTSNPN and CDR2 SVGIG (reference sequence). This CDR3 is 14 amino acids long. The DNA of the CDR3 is TGTGCCTGGAGTGTATTAACCTTCGGGGAGACCCAGTACTTC. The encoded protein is CAWSVLTFGETQYF.

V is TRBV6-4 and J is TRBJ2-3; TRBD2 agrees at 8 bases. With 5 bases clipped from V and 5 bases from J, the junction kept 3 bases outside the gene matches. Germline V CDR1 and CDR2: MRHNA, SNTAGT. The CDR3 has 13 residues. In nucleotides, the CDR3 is TGTGCCAGCAGTAGCGGGAGTGGAGATACGCAGTATTTT. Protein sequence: CASSSGSGDTQYF.

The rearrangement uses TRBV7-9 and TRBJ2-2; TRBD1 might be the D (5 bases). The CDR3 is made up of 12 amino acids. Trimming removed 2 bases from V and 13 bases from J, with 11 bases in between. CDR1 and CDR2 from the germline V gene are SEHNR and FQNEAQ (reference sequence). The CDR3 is CASSLKTVPLFF. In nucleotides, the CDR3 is TGTGCCAGCAGCTTAAAGACAGTCCCGCTGTTTTTT.

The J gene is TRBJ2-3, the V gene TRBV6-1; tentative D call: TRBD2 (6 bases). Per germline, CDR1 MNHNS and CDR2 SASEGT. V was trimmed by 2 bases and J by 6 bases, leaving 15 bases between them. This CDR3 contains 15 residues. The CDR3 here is CASSELRLVSDTQYF. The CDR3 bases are TGTGCCAGCAGTGAACTTAGACTAGTCTCCGATACGCAGTATTTT.

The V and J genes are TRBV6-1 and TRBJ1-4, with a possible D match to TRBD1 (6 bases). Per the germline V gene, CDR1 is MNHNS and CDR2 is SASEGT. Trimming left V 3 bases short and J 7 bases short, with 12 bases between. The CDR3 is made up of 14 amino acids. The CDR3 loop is CASSEGANGEKLFF. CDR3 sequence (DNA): TGTGCCAGCAGTGAGGGGGCGAATGGTGAAAAACTGTTTTTT.

This chain's CDR3 is CASRREGVITDTQYF. The CDR3 nucleotides read TGCGCCAGCAGACGTGAGGGGGTGATCACAGATACGCAGTATTTT. This sequence joins TRBV5-1 and TRBJ2-3; D perhaps matches TRBD1 (6 bases). CDR1 is SGHRS and CDR2 is YFSETQ in the germline V gene. This CDR3 is built from 15 residues. V was clipped by 5 bases and J by 2 bases, with 15 bases between them.

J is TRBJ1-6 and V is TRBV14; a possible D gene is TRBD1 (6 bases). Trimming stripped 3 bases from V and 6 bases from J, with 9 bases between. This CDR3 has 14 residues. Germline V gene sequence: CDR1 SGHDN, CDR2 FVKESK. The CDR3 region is CASSQTGLNSPLHF. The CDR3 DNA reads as TGTGCCAGCAGCCAGACAGGCCTTAATTCACCCCTCCACTTT.